Below, 24 T cell receptor beta chains from the same sample are listed, as sequenced in a study of CD8+CD57+ T cells in acquired aplastic anemia. The template for TCR beta VDJ and CDR3 sequence profiling was genomic DNA. From the reads, TCRdb called clonotypes with MiXCR, one entry per CDR3 protein. The sample yields 200,000 or so distinct CDR3 sequences, over 60% seen once. The sequencing sample was made of sorted CD4+, CD8+, or CD8+CD57+ T cells (not recorded which) from PBMCs. The receptor set was obtained from a human donor with severe aplastic anemia or a healthy control (not recorded which).

This rearrangement joins TRBV7-6 to TRBJ1-2; perhaps TRBD1 as D (6 bases). The CDR3 spans 14 residues. Germline assignment: CDR1 SGHVS and CDR2 FNYEAQ. V was shortened by 6 bases and J by 8 bases, with 19 bases between the two germline ends. The CDR3: CASRADSLDSGYTF. For the CDR3, the DNA is TGTGCCAGCAGAGCGGACAGCTTAGATTCGGGCTACACCTTC.

The J gene is TRBJ2-1, the V gene TRBV25-1, with D perhaps TRBD2 (6 bases). This CDR3 is 15 amino acids long. The V and J ends lost 5 bases and 3 bases respectively, with 14 bases between them. Germline V gene data show CDR1 as MGHDK and CDR2 as SYGVNS. DNA for the CDR3: TGTGCCAGCAGTCCTAGGGACTTCCTCTACAATGAGCAGTTCTTC. Translation gives CASSPRDFLYNEQFF. The entire variable domain, with the rest obtained from reference TRBV25-1 and TRBJ2-1, is as follows: EADIYQTPRYLVIGTGKKITLECSQTMGHDKMYWYQQDPGMELHLIHYSYGVNSTEKGDLSSESTVSRIRTEHFPLTLESARPSHTSQYLCASSPRDFLYNEQFFGPGTRLTVL.

This clonotype was seen more than once but under ten times. The V gene is TRBV20-1, the J gene TRBJ2-7; D is ambiguous. V was trimmed by 4 bases and J by 0 bases, leaving 10 bases between them. The CDR3 sequence is 13 residues long. Germline V gene sequence: CDR1 DFQATT, CDR2 SNEGSKA (reference sequence). CDR3 amino acids: CSAIILGSYEQYF. The CDR3 DNA reads as TGCAGTGCTATAATCCTTGGCTCCTACGAGCAGTACTTC.

This chain joins TRBV7-2 and TRBJ2-3; a weak D match, TRBD2 (5 bases). Germline CDR1 reads SGHTA; CDR2 reads FQGNSA. Trimming left V 5 bases short and J 7 bases short, with 16 bases between. There are 14 residues in the CDR3. The CDR3 nucleotides are TGTGCCAGCAGCCTTCGGACTCAGAGACATACGCAGTATTTT. Protein sequence: CASSLRTQRHTQYF.

The chain links TRBV5-1 to TRBJ1-1; D gene ambiguous. The CDR3 is made up of 16 amino acids. The germline V gene encodes CDR1 SGHRS and CDR2 YFSETQ. Trimming removed 0 bases at V and 0 bases at J, with 12 bases between. The chain's CDR3 is CASSLGPSPMNTEAFF. CDR3 coding DNA: TGCGCCAGCAGCTTGGGGCCCAGTCCCATGAACACTGAAGCTTTCTTT.

The genes are TRBV25-1 and TRBJ2-1; D uncertain. The CDR3 length is 13 residues. Trimming pared 5 bases from V and 2 bases from J, leaving 7 bases between. Looked up from germline, CDR1 is MGHDK and CDR2 is SYGVNS. The CDR3 nucleotides read TGTGCCAGCAGTTTGGCGACCTACAATGAGCAGTTCTTC. It is translated as CASSLATYNEQFF.

Comments on this clonotype: The CDR3 carries no conserved terminal phenylalanine or tryptophan, so it likely arises from a read error. The CDR3 spells CASSLYADTQYL. CDR3 DNA: TGTGCCAGCAGCTTGTACGCAGATACGCAGTATCTT. J is TRBJ2-3 and V is TRBV13; D is ambiguous. The CDR3 has 12 amino acids. Trimming cost V 3 bases and J 4 bases, with 5 bases left between them. Germline values: CDR1 PRHDT, CDR2 FYEKMQ (reference sequence).

This clonotype was observed once. The rearrangement links TRBV11-2 to TRBJ2-7; 8 bases match TRBD1. The CDR3 has 14 residues. V lost 5 bases and J lost 2; bases outside the gene matches: 5. Germline V lookup: CDR1 SGHAT, CDR2 FQNNGV. The CDR3 is CASSPSTGAYEQYF. The CDR3 region has the DNA TGTGCCAGCAGCCCTTCGACAGGGGCCTACGAGCAGTACTTC.

This sequence joins TRBV9 and TRBJ2-3; 11 nucleotides agree with TRBD2. Trimming took 4 bases from V and 3 from J; bases not matched to a gene: 10. This CDR3 comprises 17 residues. The germline V gene encodes CDR1 SGDLS and CDR2 YYNGEE. The DNA of the CDR3 is TGTGCCAGCAGCCCCCGGGTAGCGGGGGGGCAGACAGATACGCAGTATTTT. Translating gives CASSPRVAGGQTDTQYF.

J is TRBJ1-5 and V is TRBV2; no definite D call. The V gene lost 6 bases and the J gene lost 14 bases, with 23 bases spanning the gap. Germline V gives CDR1 SNHLY, CDR2 FYNNEI. The CDR3 length is 14 residues. The CDR3 DNA is TGTGCCAGCAGAGACCGGACTGGGATTAACTACGAGCATTTT. Translation: CASRDRTGINYEHF. Full variable domain (missing parts from reference TRBV2 and TRBJ1-5): EPEVTQTPSHQVTQMGQEVILRCVPISNHLYFYWYRQILGQKVEFLVSFYNNEISEKSEIFDDQFSVERPDGSNFTLKIRSTKLEDSAMYFCASRDRTGINYEHFGDGTRLSIL.

Concerning this clonotype: The junction and the germline gene differ at one end; a read error may be behind it. The chain carries TRBV7-2 and TRBJ2-3; tentative D call: TRBD1 (5 bases). CDR1 SGHTA and CDR2 FQGNSA come from the germline V gene. The CDR3 runs 14 residues. CDR3 DNA sequence: TGTGCCAGCAGCCGGACACTAACACTCGATACACAGTATTTT. The encoded protein is CASSRTLTLDTQYF.

This chain joins TRBV24-1 and TRBJ1-1; 7 bases are a match to TRBD1. V shed 4 bases and J 2 bases; nucleotides not matched to a gene: 12. The CDR3 sequence is 17 residues long. The V gene's germline CDR1 is KGHDR and CDR2 SFDVKD. CDR3 loop: CATSDVDRQGINTEAFF. In DNA, the CDR3 is TGTGCCACCAGTGACGTTGACCGACAGGGAATCAACACTGAAGCTTTCTTT.

A single count supports this clonotype. The rearrangement joins TRBV14 to TRBJ2-1; no firm D call. The CDR3 extends over 12 amino acids. Trimming pared 4 bases from V and 9 bases from J, leaving 10 bases between. CDR1 and CDR2 from the germline V gene are SGHDN and FVKESK. This chain's CDR3 is CASSPPTSEQFF. The CDR3 DNA follows: TGTGCCAGCAGCCCCCCCACCAGTGAGCAGTTCTTC.

CDR3 region: CSAREGQGEKLFF. The CDR3 DNA reads as TGCAGTGCTAGAGAAGGACAGGGCGAAAAACTGTTTTTT. The chain combines TRBV20-1 with TRBJ1-4, with 8 positions matching TRBD1. CDR3 length equals 13 residues. Trimming took 0 bases from V and 8 from J; bases not matched to a gene: 2. Germline loops: CDR1 DFQATT, CDR2 SNEGSKA (reference sequence).

In its sample, this clonotype was seen a few times. The chain is built from TRBV7-9 and TRBJ2-1; either TRBD1 or TRBD2 may supply D (6 bases each). V was trimmed by 5 bases and J by 7 bases, leaving 18 bases between them. This CDR3 region has 15 residues. Per the germline V gene, CDR1 is SEHNR and CDR2 is FQNEAQ (reference sequence). The CDR3 is CASSPGRGGGNEQFF. The CDR3 nucleotides read TGTGCCAGCAGCCCGGGCAGGGGAGGAGGAAATGAGCAGTTCTTC.

This clonotype was seen a few times. The chain has TRBV20-1 and TRBJ1-2; TRBD1 matches 7 bases. Germline lookup yields CDR1 DFQATT and CDR2 SNEGSKA (reference sequence). The CDR3 runs to 14 residues. V dropped 5 bases and J dropped 4; count of bases not matched to a gene: 10. CDR3 nucleotide sequence: TGCAGTGCTCCCTCCCCGGGACAGACCTATGGCTACACCTTC. It yields the protein CSAPSPGQTYGYTF.

Many counts were recorded for this clonotype. The chain combines TRBV7-9 with TRBJ2-7, with TRBD2 matching over 14 bases. V lost 5 bases and J lost 4; bases outside the gene matches: 19. This CDR3 has 20 residues. The V gene's germline CDR1 is SEHNR and CDR2 FQNEAQ (reference sequence). Written as DNA, the CDR3 is TGTGCCAGCAGCCCCCAGATCGGACTAGCGGGGGGAGCTCTGCTGTACGAGCAGTACTTC. Translation gives CASSPQIGLAGGALLYEQYF.

This clonotype has a count of ten or more. The chain carries TRBV3-1 and TRBJ1-1; weak D call: TRBD1 (6 bases). This CDR3 has 16 amino acids. Deletions cut 3 bases from V and 4 bases from J, with 18 bases between. Per germline, CDR1 LGHDT and CDR2 YNNKEL (reference sequence). The CDR3 loop is CASSHPRQVVGTEAFF. The CDR3 DNA sequence: TGTGCCAGCAGCCACCCCCGACAGGTCGTGGGCACTGAAGCTTTCTTT.

The sample holds many counts of this clonotype. J is TRBJ2-2 and V is TRBV9; the D gene is possibly TRBD2 (7 bases). CDR3 length: 15 amino acids. The V gene lost 1 base and the J gene lost 7 bases, with 14 bases spanning the gap. CDR1 is SGDLS and CDR2 is YYNGEE in the germline V gene. The CDR3 DNA is TGTGCCAGCAGCGTAAGAGGGGGGGCCATCGGGGAGCTGTTTTTT. Amino acids: CASSVRGGAIGELFF.

V is TRBV19 and J is TRBJ2-3; 11 bases fit TRBD2. CDR3 size: 16 residues. Per germline, CDR1 LNHDA and CDR2 SQIVND (reference sequence). J lost 9 bases, V lost 5 bases, and 13 bases had no gene match. In nucleotides, the CDR3 is TGTGCCAGTAGTCCCCCCGGGACTAGCGGCACAGGAACGCAGTATTTT. Translated, it gives CASSPPGTSGTGTQYF.

Regarding this clonotype: This may come from a read error, since a much larger clone is one base off. Likely a read error: the CDR3 ends without its conserved phenylalanine or tryptophan. The CDR3 spells CASRGTQLAGGPYNEQFL. As DNA, the CDR3 is TGTGCCAGCAGGGGTACTCAACTAGCGGGGGGGCCCTACAATGAGCAGTTCTTG. The chain has TRBV11-2 and TRBJ2-1, with 13 bases fitting TRBD2. The CDR3 consists of 18 residues. CDR1 is SGHAT, CDR2 FQNNGV, per germline. Losses at the gene ends were 6 bases for V and 2 bases for J; bases not matched to a gene: 10.

The rearrangement links TRBV24-1 to TRBJ1-2; D ambiguous. The CDR3 loop spans 15 amino acids. Germline-derived CDR1 and CDR2 are KGHDR and SFDVKD. Trimming cost V 9 bases and J 4 bases, with 20 bases left between them. This chain's CDR3 is CATSPGGLGVYGYTF. In DNA, the CDR3 is TGTGCCACCTCGCCTGGAGGCTTGGGCGTCTATGGCTACACCTTC.

The chain combines TRBV10-3 with TRBJ1-6, with D possibly TRBD1 on 5 matching bases. The CDR3 sequence is 13 residues long. The V and J ends lost 7 bases and 5 bases respectively, with 9 bases between them. Per the germline V gene, CDR1 is ENHRY and CDR2 is SYGVKD. The CDR3 region has the DNA TGTGCCATCAAAGGCAGGGATAATTCACCCCTCCACTTT. It yields the protein CAIKGRDNSPLHF.

V and J are TRBV6-5 and TRBJ2-6, with D possibly matching TRBD1 (5 bases). The CDR3 loop spans 16 amino acids. The V end was cut by 6 bases, the J end by 0 bases, with 12 bases between. Germline V gene sequence: CDR1 MNHEY, CDR2 SVGAGI. The CDR3 DNA reads TGTGCCAGCAGAGGGGCGGCTAGCTCTGGGGCCAACGTCCTGACTTTC. Translated: CASRGAASSGANVLTF.